A single sample is the source of the 30 T cell receptor beta chains below, sequenced in a study of cytomegalovirus exposure and HLA in healthy donors. The PCR used 60 Vbeta and 13 Jbeta primers. Profiled with immunoSEQ multiplex PCR; TCRdb holds only in-frame clones, not every one. The sample lists 150,000 to 200,000 clones, approximately 80% occurring once. Sequenced material: PBMCs. The receptors derive from a woman in her 30s in good health and CMV-seronegative.

This rearrangement joins TRBV5-6 to TRBJ1-2; 9 nucleotides align to TRBD1. V was clipped by 7 bases and J by 4 bases; unmatched bases: 8. The CDR3 runs 14 residues. The germline V gene encodes CDR1 SGHDT and CDR2 YYEEEE. The CDR3 reads CASRRGDRVYGYTF. The DNA for the CDR3 is TGTGCCAGCCGACGGGGGGACAGGGTCTATGGCTACACCTTC.

The rearrangement joins TRBV25-1 to TRBJ2-7, with D tentatively TRBD1 (5 bases). V dropped 7 bases and J dropped 2 bases, with 15 bases sitting between them. The CDR3 totals 14 residues. Looked up from germline, CDR1 is MGHDK and CDR2 is SYGVNS. CDR3 sequence: CASMKWGSTYEQYF. The CDR3, as DNA: TGTGCCAGCATGAAATGGGGCAGTACCTACGAGCAGTACTTC.

CDR3 coding DNA: TGTGCCAGCAGTGAGCAGGGACAGATGAACACTGAAGCTTTCTTT. Its protein product is CASSEQGQMNTEAFF. This chain connects TRBV6-1 to TRBJ1-1, with 7 bases aligning to TRBD1. The V and J ends lost 3 bases and 0 bases, in that order; junction bases with no gene match: 4. This CDR3 is 15 amino acids long. Germline V gene sequence: CDR1 MNHNS, CDR2 SASEGT.

This clone appeared a single time. The gene calls are TRBV19 and TRBJ1-5; 8 bases fit TRBD1. Unmatched junction bases numbered 11, after V lost 4 bases and J lost 0 bases. There are 18 residues in the CDR3. Germline V gene sequence: CDR1 LNHDA, CDR2 SQIVND (reference sequence). The CDR3: CASSTTGAEGDSNQPQHF. Written as DNA, the CDR3 is TGTGCCAGTAGTACGACAGGGGCTGAAGGGGATAGCAATCAGCCCCAGCATTTT.

This clone was picked up one time. This chain uses TRBV6-6 with TRBJ2-7, with TRBD2 matching 11 bases. CDR1 and CDR2 (germline): MNHNY, SVGAGI (reference sequence). The CDR3 sequence is 15 residues long. V lost 1 base and J lost 5; bases outside the gene matches: 4. This chain's CDR3 is CASSYLLAGVDEQYF. Here the CDR3 DNA reads TGTGCCAGCAGTTACTTACTAGCGGGAGTTGACGAGCAGTACTTC.

About this clone: The junction differs from germline at one of its ends, possibly a read error. The chain combines TRBV7-9 with TRBJ2-5, with 8 bases lining up with TRBD2. This CDR3 comprises 15 residues. Germline assignment: CDR1 SEHNR and CDR2 FQNEAQ (reference sequence). The CDR3 DNA reads TGTTCCAGCAGCTTAGCGACTAGCGATCAAGAGACCCAGTACTTC. Amino acids: CSSSLATSDQETQYF.

The chain couples TRBV29-1 to TRBJ1-5; D is unclear. The CDR3 is 17 amino acids. Trimming took 0 bases from V and 8 from J, leaving 23 bases between them. Looked up from germline, CDR1 is SQVTM and CDR2 is ANQGSEA. CDR3 sequence (DNA): TGCAGCGTTGAAGATGGCAGGTTTTGGGCTTGGGAGGAGCCCCAGCATTTT. It translates to CSVEDGRFWAWEEPQHF.

The sample holds a few counts of this clone. The chain recombines TRBV6-6 with TRBJ1-1; D ambiguous. The CDR3 runs 13 residues. Germline CDR1 reads MNHNY; CDR2 reads SVGAGI (reference sequence). Deletions cut 0 bases from V and 7 bases from J, with 9 bases between. The CDR3 is CASSYSGRDEAFF. CDR3 coding DNA: TGTGCCAGCAGTTACTCAGGACGGGATGAAGCTTTCTTT.

This clone was seen a handful of times. This sequence joins TRBV10-3 and TRBJ2-7, with D uncertain. Germline values: CDR1 ENHRY, CDR2 SYGVKD. The CDR3 is 14 residues long. Trimming removed 1 base from V and 2 bases from J, with 9 bases in between. The CDR3 region is CAISEWADTYEQYF. The CDR3, as DNA: TGTGCCATCAGTGAGTGGGCTGATACCTACGAGCAGTACTTC.

The chain is built from TRBV7-9 and TRBJ1-4; D perhaps matches TRBD1 (5 bases). V gave up 0 bases and J gave up 8 bases, with 10 bases separating them. CDR3 length equals 14 residues. Germline V CDR1 and CDR2: SEHNR, FQNEAQ (reference sequence). The CDR3 DNA follows: TGTGCCAGCAGCTTAGCAGGGGCCGGGGAAAAACTGTTTTTT. Residues: CASSLAGAGEKLFF.

The chain uses TRBV28 and TRBJ2-7; D is ambiguous. V was pared by 2 bases and J by 1 base, with 12 bases between. Germline V lookup: CDR1 MDHEN, CDR2 SYDVKM. CDR3 length equals 15 residues. CDR3 sequence reads: CASSLGTVPSYEQYF. DNA of the CDR3: TGTGCCAGCAGTTTAGGAACAGTTCCTTCCTACGAGCAGTACTTC.

The CDR3 is CASSLGDRDADTQYF. In DNA, the CDR3 is TGCGCCAGCAGCTTGGGGGACAGGGATGCAGATACGCAGTATTTT. The chain carries TRBV5-1 and TRBJ2-3; 9 positions agree with TRBD1. The CDR3 spans 15 residues. Trimming cost V 0 bases and J 4 bases; bases outside gene matches: 3. Germline V gives CDR1 SGHRS, CDR2 YFSETQ. Variable domain in full (rest from reference TRBV5-1 and TRBJ2-3): KAGVTQTPRYLIKTRGQQVTLSCSPISGHRSVSWYQQTPGQGLQFLFEYFSETQRNKGNFPGRFSGRQFSNSRSEMNVSTLELGDSALYLCASSLGDRDADTQYFGPGTRLTVL.

V usage is TRBV2 and J usage is TRBJ2-7; 10 nucleotides agree with TRBD1. The CDR3 is 14 amino acids. V lost 6 bases to trimming and J lost 9 bases; unmatched junction nucleotides: 11. Germline V gene sequence: CDR1 SNHLY, CDR2 FYNNEI. The CDR3 bases are TGTGCCAGCAGCGACGTCCCGGGACAGGGGTGGCAGTACTTC. It codes for CASSDVPGQGWQYF. Variable domain in full (rest from reference TRBV2 and TRBJ2-7): EPEVTQTPSHQVTQMGQEVILRCVPISNHLYFYWYRQILGQKVEFLVSFYNNEISEKSEIFDDQFSVERPDGSNFTLKIRSTKLEDSAMYFCASSDVPGQGWQYFGPGTRLTVT.

The V gene is TRBV28, the J gene TRBJ1-4; tentative D call: TRBD1 (5 bases). The CDR3 is made up of 14 amino acids. Trimming shortened V by 5 bases and J by 13 bases, and 20 bases separated the two germline ends. Germline V gene sequence: CDR1 MDHEN, CDR2 SYDVKM. The CDR3 bases are TGTGCCAGCAGTCTTACGGTAGGGCAGGGAGGACTGTTTTTT. This translates into CASSLTVGQGGLFF.

The chain carries TRBV30 and TRBJ2-1; 11 bases align to TRBD2. V was pared by 2 bases and J by 5 bases, with 14 bases of the junction left unmatched. The CDR3 consists of 18 residues. Looked up from germline, CDR1 is GTSNPN and CDR2 is SVGIG (reference sequence). CDR3 in DNA: TGTGCCTGGAGTTCGACGTCAAGGGCTAGCGGGAGGCACAATGAGCAGTTCTTC. It is translated as CAWSSTSRASGRHNEQFF.

The CDR3 coding sequence is TGTGCCAGCAGTTTAAGGTGGAGTGACTCCTACAATGAGCAGTTCTTC. As protein: CASSLRWSDSYNEQFF. The V call is TRBV27, the J call TRBJ2-1; no definite D call. The CDR3 is made up of 16 amino acids. Germline values: CDR1 MNHEY, CDR2 SMNVEV (reference sequence). V lost 2 bases and J lost 0, with 11 bases in between.

The chain is built from TRBV2 and TRBJ2-3; 7 positions match TRBD2. The CDR3 loop spans 14 amino acids. Germline assignment: CDR1 SNHLY and CDR2 FYNNEI. V was clipped by 6 bases and J by 4 bases; unmatched bases: 7. CDR3 residues: CASRMTSNPDTQYF. The CDR3 region has the DNA TGTGCCAGCAGAATGACTAGCAACCCAGATACGCAGTATTTT.

The V call is TRBV2, the J call TRBJ1-3; 8 positions agree with TRBD1. V lost 9 bases, J lost 0 bases, and 19 bases stayed unmatched. Germline V CDR1 and CDR2: SNHLY, FYNNEI. The CDR3 sequence is 19 residues long. The CDR3 reads CASLINRQGSPSSGNTIYF. The DNA for the CDR3 is TGTGCCAGTCTAATAAACCGACAGGGGTCCCCGAGCTCTGGAAACACCATATATTTT.

The chain joins TRBV10-1 to TRBJ2-7, with 7 bases matching TRBD1. This CDR3 is built from 14 residues. V shed 6 bases and J 2 bases; nucleotides not matched to a gene: 7. From germline, CDR1 is WNHNN and CDR2 SYGVQD (reference sequence). The CDR3 DNA follows: TGCGCCAGCAGCGCGACAGGGCTCCCCTACGAGCAGTACTTC. Its translation is CASSATGLPYEQYF.

V and J are TRBV6-1 and TRBJ2-2; D possibly corresponds to TRBD1 (6 bases). Trimming left V 3 bases short and J 2 bases short, with 10 bases between. Germline values: CDR1 MNHNS, CDR2 SASEGT. The CDR3 covers 15 residues. The CDR3 reads CASSDPGHNTGELFF. The CDR3 DNA reads TGTGCCAGCAGTGACCCGGGACACAACACCGGGGAGCTGTTTTTT.

This clone was seen a few times. The J gene is TRBJ1-3, the V gene TRBV5-4; D might be TRBD1 (5 bases). V was pared by 4 bases and J by 0 bases, with 17 bases between. There are 17 residues in the CDR3. Germline CDR1 and CDR2: SGHNT and YYREEE (reference sequence). As DNA, the CDR3 is TGTGCCAGCAGCGGACGGGGGGAGTCTTACTCTGGAAACACCATATATTTT. Its translation: CASSGRGESYSGNTIYF.

The rearrangement uses TRBV4-1 and TRBJ2-2; 7 nucleotides match TRBD2. Losses at the gene ends were 4 bases for V and 1 base for J; bases not matched to a gene: 6. In germline, CDR1 is MGHRA, CDR2 YSYEKL. This CDR3 has 16 amino acids. CDR3: CASSLTTGGNTGELFF. Here the CDR3 DNA reads TGCGCCAGCAGCCTTACGACGGGGGGGAACACCGGGGAGCTGTTTTTT.

The CDR3 spells CASSPGGQAGYEQYF. The CDR3 DNA is TGTGCCAGCAGTCCCGGCGGACAGGCGGGCTACGAGCAGTACTTC. This chain joins TRBV28 and TRBJ2-7; TRBD1 aligns across 7 bases. This CDR3 comprises 15 residues. Germline V CDR1 and CDR2: MDHEN, SYDVKM. The V gene end was trimmed by 5 bases and the J gene end by 3 bases; junction bases not matched to a gene: 10. Full variable domain (missing parts from reference TRBV28 and TRBJ2-7): DVKVTQSSRYLVKRTGEKVFLECVQDMDHENMFWYRQDPGLGLRLIYFSYDVKMKEKGDIPEGYSVSREKKERFSLILESASTNQTSMYLCASSPGGQAGYEQYFGPGTRLTVT.

The count of this clone is one. This chain connects TRBV11-2 to TRBJ1-1; 10 bases line up with TRBD1. The junction had 6 bases not matched to a gene; V was cut back by 1 base and J by 13 bases. This CDR3 is 13 amino acids long. The germline V gene encodes CDR1 SGHAT and CDR2 FQNNGV. CDR3 sequence: CASSLGDGQGVFF. The CDR3 coding sequence is TGTGCCAGCAGCTTAGGGGACGGACAGGGGGTTTTCTTT.

The chain recombines TRBV4-2 with TRBJ1-5; D might be TRBD1 (5 bases). This CDR3 is 15 amino acids long. Germline-derived CDR1 and CDR2 are LGHNA and YNFKEQ. The V end was cut by 4 bases, the J end by 2 bases, with 12 bases between. CDR3: CASSRWGGGNQPQHF. CDR3 in DNA: TGTGCCAGCAGCCGGTGGGGGGGTGGCAATCAGCCCCAGCATTTT.

This sequence joins TRBV27 and TRBJ2-1, with D possibly TRBD1 on 6 matching bases. The CDR3 has 13 amino acids. Germline CDR1 reads MNHEY; CDR2 reads SMNVEV (reference sequence). Trimming took off 6 bases at V and 5 bases at J, with 11 bases between the two ends. For the CDR3, the DNA is TGTGCCAGCAGACTAGACAGGAACAATGAGCAGTTCTTC. Its translation: CASRLDRNNEQFF.

The chain uses TRBV27 and TRBJ2-7; TRBD1 aligns across 8 bases. Germline CDR1 MNHEY, CDR2 SMNVEV (reference sequence). V shed 1 base and J 4 bases; nucleotides not matched to a gene: 15. The CDR3 contains 18 residues. CDR3 loop: CASSLWGRGRLLGYEQYF. The CDR3 DNA reads TGTGCCAGCAGTTTATGGGGCAGGGGGCGACTCCTCGGGTACGAGCAGTACTTC.

The chain has TRBV19 and TRBJ2-2; tentatively, D is TRBD1 (6 bases). This CDR3 is built from 15 residues. Per the germline V gene, CDR1 is LNHDA and CDR2 is SQIVND (reference sequence). The V end lost 3 bases, the J end lost 7 bases, and 15 bases lay between the germline ends. The CDR3 DNA follows: TGTGCCAGTAGTATCGTTTTTGGGGGCAGCGGGGAGCTGTTTTTT. This encodes CASSIVFGGSGELFF.

The chain combines TRBV5-8 with TRBJ2-5, with 9 bases aligning to TRBD2. Unmatched junction bases numbered 10, after V lost 4 bases and J lost 3 bases. CDR1 is SGHTS and CDR2 is YDEGEE in the germline V gene. This CDR3 comprises 16 residues. CDR3 loop: CASSGGGGAPKETQYF. CDR3 in DNA: TGTGCCAGCAGCGGCGGGGGGGGAGCCCCCAAAGAGACCCAGTACTTC. Filled out from reference TRBV5-8 and TRBJ2-5, the complete variable domain reads EAGVTQSPTHLIKTRGQQATLRCSPISGHTSVYWYQQALGLGLQFLLWYDEGEERNRGNFPPRFSGRQFPNYSSELNVNALELEDSALYLCASSGGGGAPKETQYFGPGTRLLVL.

This clone occurred once. The chain joins TRBV5-6 to TRBJ2-7; the D gene is possibly TRBD1 (6 bases). CDR3 size: 16 residues. Germline CDR1 SGHDT, CDR2 YYEEEE. V dropped 2 bases and J dropped 3 bases, with 18 bases sitting between them. The DNA for the CDR3 is TGTGCCAGCAGCTTAGGGGGTTTCCTAGGGAGCTACGAGCAGTACTTC. This sequence encodes CASSLGGFLGSYEQYF.